The source of this T cell receptor beta chain is a study of shared clonotypes between healthy human individuals. Only CD45RO-negative cells positively selected for CCR7 counted as naive CD8 cells, so terminally differentiated effector memory CD45RA+ cells were excluded. As concerns this clone: Its antigen is still unknown.

Overall study findings and caveats: The naive CD4 repertoires of four donors were compared, and approximately 5.3% of clonotypes were shared.

The method was immunoSEQ multiplex PCR; TCRdb's version includes in-frame clones alone and lacks a portion of them. This sample has approximately 720,000 clones, with about 92% found just once. The material sequenced was naive CD8+ T cells sorted from blood. This TCR was sampled from a man aged 25-40 years in good health.

Here the CDR3 reads CASSELGDRPYEQYF. CDR3 coding DNA: TGTGCCAGCAGTGAATTGGGGGACCGACCCTACGAGCAGTACTTC. V gene TRBV6-1 combines with J gene TRBJ2-7; D possibly matches TRBD1 or TRBD2 (5 bases each). Germline V lookup: CDR1 MNHNS, CDR2 SASEGT. V was clipped by 2 bases and J by 2 bases, with 13 bases between them. This CDR3 contains 15 residues.